The clone carrying this T cell receptor (beta chain) turned up a few times. Antigen: not known. Clones were sequenced by immunoSEQ multiplex PCR, and TCRdb holds only the in-frame ones, with some missing. Of over 75,000 clones listed, more than 70% are singletons. This entry comes from a study of identifying expanded T cells in peripheral blood. Overall study findings and caveats: Technical replicates showed approximately 1.2 changed clones; two weeks 15 to 20; four weeks 19. Across healthy donors, higher total template counts meant significantly greater roughly two-week count variance.

The germline V gene encodes CDR1 SSHAT and CDR2 FNYEAQ (reference sequence). The J segment lost 5 bases and the V segment lost 5 bases, leaving 5 bases of the junction unmatched. CDR3 length equals 15 residues. Collection occurred without any documented infections or immune events in donors. The chain is built from TRBV7-7 and TRBJ2-2; 10 bases are a match to TRBD1. The receptor comes from a person aged 18-70 years in good health. The source material was blood. CDR3 in amino acids: CASSAGTGETGELFF. CDR3 DNA: TGTGCCAGCAGCGCCGGGACAGGGGAGACCGGGGAGCTGTTTTTT.